This T cell receptor beta chain stems from a study of blood T cell repertoires in COVID-19. Study-level information: Sites in the United States, Italy and Spain provided acute and convalescent COVID-19 samples.

Using immunoSEQ multiplex PCR, the repertoire was profiled, and TCRdb retains in-frame clones only, with some absent. Of fewer than 20,000 clones in the sample, 90% to 95% were seen once. The CDR3 has 15 residues. Germline CDR1 reads SGHTA; CDR2 reads FQGTGA. V shed 6 bases and J 4 bases; nucleotides not matched to a gene: 11. Sample: peripheral blood. This clonotype originated in a human donor in a cohort sampled during active COVID-19. The chain carries TRBV7-3 and TRBJ1-1; TRBD1 aligns across 7 bases. The CDR3 is CASSYTTGAFTEAFF. Written as DNA, the CDR3 is TGTGCCAGCAGTTATACTACAGGGGCCTTCACTGAAGCTTTCTTT. Looking up the rest from reference TRBV7-3 and TRBJ1-1 gives the full variable domain: GAGVSQTPSNKVTEKGKYVELRCDPISGHTALYWYRQSLGQGPEFLIYFQGTGAADDSGLPNDRFFAVRPEGSVSTLKIQRTERGDSAVYLCASSYTTGAFTEAFFGQGTRLTVV.